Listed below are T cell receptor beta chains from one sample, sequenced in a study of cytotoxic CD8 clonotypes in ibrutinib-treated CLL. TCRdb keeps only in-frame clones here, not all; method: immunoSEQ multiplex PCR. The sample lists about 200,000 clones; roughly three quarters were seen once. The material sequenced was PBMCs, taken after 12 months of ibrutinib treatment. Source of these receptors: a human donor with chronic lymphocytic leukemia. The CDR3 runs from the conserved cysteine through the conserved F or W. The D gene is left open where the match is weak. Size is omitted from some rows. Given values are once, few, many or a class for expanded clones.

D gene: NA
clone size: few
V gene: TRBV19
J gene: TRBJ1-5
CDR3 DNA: TGTGCCAGTAGTATCTTTACCGGGCTTCAGCCCCAGCATTTT
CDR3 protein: CASSIFTGLQPQHF

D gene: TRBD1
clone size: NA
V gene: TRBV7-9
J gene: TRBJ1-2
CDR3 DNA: TGTGCCAGCAGCCGCGGACAGGGGGCGAGCTTTGGCTACACCTTC
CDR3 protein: CASSRGQGASFGYTF

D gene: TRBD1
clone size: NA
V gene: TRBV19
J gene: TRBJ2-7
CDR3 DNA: TGTGCCAGTAGTAATCAAGGACAGGACTTCGAGCAGTACTTC
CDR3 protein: CASSNQGQDFEQYF

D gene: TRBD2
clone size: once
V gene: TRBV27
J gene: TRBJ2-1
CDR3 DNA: TGTGCCAGCAGTTTATATGCGGCTAGCGGGGGGCGGAATGAGCAGTTCTTC
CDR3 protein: CASSLYAASGGRNEQFF

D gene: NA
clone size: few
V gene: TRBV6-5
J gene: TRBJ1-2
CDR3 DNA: TGTGCCAGCAGTTACTTCGGGGATACCTATGGCTACACCTTC
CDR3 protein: CASSYFGDTYGYTF

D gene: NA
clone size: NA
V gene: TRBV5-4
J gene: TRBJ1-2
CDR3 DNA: TGTGCCAGCAGCGGGTATGACAGACTCTATGGCTACACCTTC
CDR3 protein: CASSGYDRLYGYTF

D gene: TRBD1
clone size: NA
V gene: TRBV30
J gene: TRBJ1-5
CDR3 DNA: TGTGCCTGGAGTGACCCCGGCAGGGGGTCCTCTCATCAGCCCCAGCATTTT
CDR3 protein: CAWSDPGRGSSHQPQHF

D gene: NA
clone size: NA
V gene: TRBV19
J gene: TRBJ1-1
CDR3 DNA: TGTGCCAGTAGTAGCCCCGACAGGCCTAGGACTGAAGCTTTCTTT
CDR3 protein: CASSSPDRPRTEAFF

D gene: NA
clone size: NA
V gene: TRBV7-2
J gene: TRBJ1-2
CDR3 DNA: TGTGCCAGCACCCGAGACGGTCCGGGCCTTAGAAGCTATGGCTACACCTTC
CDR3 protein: CASTRDGPGLRSYGYTF

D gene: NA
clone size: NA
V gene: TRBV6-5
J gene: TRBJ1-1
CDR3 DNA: TGTGCCAGTCGACAGGTGATGAACACTGAAGCTTTCTTT
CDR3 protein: CASRQVMNTEAFF

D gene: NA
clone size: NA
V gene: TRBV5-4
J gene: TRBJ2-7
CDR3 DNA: TGTGCCAGCAGCTTGGATGTCAGGTCCTACGAGCAGTACTTC
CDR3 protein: CASSLDVRSYEQYF

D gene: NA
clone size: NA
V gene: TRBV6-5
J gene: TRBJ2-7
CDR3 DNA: TGTGCCAGCAGAGGGGAGCGGAGCTCCTACGAGCAGTACTTC
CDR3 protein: CASRGERSSYEQYF

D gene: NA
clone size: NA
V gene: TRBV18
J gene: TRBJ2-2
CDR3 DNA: TGTGCCAGCTCGCGAATCCGGGCCGATAACACCGGGGAGCTGTTTTTT
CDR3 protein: CASSRIRADNTGELFF

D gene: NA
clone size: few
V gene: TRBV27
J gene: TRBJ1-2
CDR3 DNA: TGTGCCAGCAGTCCCGCAGGGGAAGCTAACTATGGCTACACCTTC
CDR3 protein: CASSPAGEANYGYTF